This note documents a single T cell receptor beta chain sequence. This clonotype was seen ten or more times. The antigen it recognizes is unknown. Base quality data are lacking; no much larger clone is found one base away. This specimen belongs to a study of neurological immune-mediated disorders (dated by TCRdb to between 2018 and 2020). Regarding the study in general: Peripheral blood TCR-beta repertoires from patients with HTLV-I-associated myelopathy (HAM/TSP), patients with multiple sclerosis, and healthy controls were compared in the study using UMI-based sequencing. Alongside PBMC samples, the set of about 100 TCR-beta libraries contained longitudinal samples, technical triplicates, and paired CD4+ and CD8+ T-cell subsets that had been sorted. Technical triplicate libraries were sequenced to precisely calculate the variability in frequency of each individual clone. The cohort comprised roughly 65 subjects: 15 or so HAM/TSP patients, 35 or so multiple sclerosis patients and around 20 healthy controls.

cDNA was synthesized by template-switch 5'RACE using a primer with a 10-nucleotide random unique molecular identifier that tagged each TCR transcript. Every sequencing run yielded over 170 million TCR-beta sequences covering 15-18 subjects. Total RNA was extracted with the RNeasy kit. Using the KAPA Real-time Library Amplification kit, TCR-beta VDJ regions were amplified with primers for the TCR constant region and the 5'RACE anchor. Sample indexes and Illumina adaptors were added in a first PCR, after which library yield was increased in a second PCR. After Ampure bead purification, the TCR product of roughly 650 bp was size-selected on a 2% E-gel SizeSelection system. Before pooling, library quality was checked on a Bioanalyzer, concentration was measured with Qubit, and libraries were quantified with the Kapa Library Quantification kit. Libraries were sequenced paired-end 2 x 150 bp on an Illumina HiSeq 2500. To increase sequence diversity, about 25-31% phiX was spiked into each library pool. The authors' analysis ran thus. Quality-filtered reads were processed with the UMI-based MiGEC pipeline, which removed over 85% of raw TCR sequences during error correction. IMGT germline references were used for aligning VDJ genes, and each clonotype was defined as a unique CDR3 amino acid sequence together with its V-J genes. Clonal expansion, Shannon diversity, and CDR3 relatedness (CalcPairwiseDistances, ClusterSamples) were evaluated with VDJtools, and phylogenetic trees were built with CLCbio workbench. Clones with at least 8 unique UMIs were defined as expanded, with this threshold being based on coefficient-of-variation modelling across technical triplicates. Starting from the raw public reads, TCRdb applied fastp trimming at Q25, assembled clones with MiXCR and retained in-frame beta chains. Rows with a matching CDR3 protein are joined into one entry that keeps the most common DNA and genes. TCRdb, not the original authors, processed these V and J calls. The sample table shows about 59,000 distinct CDR3 sequences, and 24% are seen once. The ten largest clones add up to about 5% of the sample.

The study at large found these results: TCR clonal expansion was highest in HAM/TSP patients and lowest in MS patients, with MS patients falling below even healthy controls. Expanded clones from different subjects shared no identical CDR3 amino acid sequences, which suggests that TCR-beta repertoires were private in all groups.

The CDR3 measures 15 amino acids from cysteine to phenylalanine. Kept here is only the CDR3 DNA, which spans 45 bases and is read in frame from base 1. V was cut back by 4 bases and J by 7 bases, leaving a gap of 17 bases between them. The sample's time point label, in plain terms: technical triplicate 2. For the unsorted PBMC libraries, 2 million PBMCs were stored in RNAlater at -80 degrees C until RNA extraction and were used to generate the libraries. PBMCs were separated from peripheral blood using Ficoll-Hypaque density gradient centrifugation and then cryopreserved in liquid nitrogen. The rearranged chain carries TRBV12-3 or TRBV12-4 and TRBJ2-4, with the D gene tentatively TRBD1 or TRBD2, based on 5 matching bases in each. The specimen was PBMCs. This TCR was recovered from a man between 60 and 75 years old with HTLV-1-associated myelopathy (HAM/TSP). The CDR3 sequence is CASSSGTELRNIQYF. The DNA sequence is TGTGCCAGCAGTTCCGGGACGGAGCTCCGGAACATTCAGTACTTC.